Presented here are 5 T cell receptor beta chains from one specimen sequenced in a study of T cells in narcolepsy. TCRdb's table, derived via immunoSEQ multiplex PCR, lists solely in-frame clones and lacks some. The sample yields some 32,000 clones, roughly four fifths seen once. Input material: CD45RA- memory CD4+ T cells from PBMCs. The receptors derive from a human donor with narcolepsy.

This clone was detected only a few times. The chain joins TRBV11-2 to TRBJ1-4; 8 nucleotides agree with TRBD1. Looked up from germline, CDR1 is SGHAT and CDR2 is FQNNGV. Unmatched junction bases numbered 5, after V lost 4 bases and J lost 7 bases. The CDR3 is 14 amino acids. The CDR3 region has the DNA TGTGCCAGCAGCTGGCAGGGGGCAAGTGAAAAACTGTTTTTT. It codes for CASSWQGASEKLFF.

The J gene is TRBJ2-5, the V gene TRBV9; 13 nucleotides agree with TRBD2. The junction had 13 bases not matched to a gene; V was cut back by 3 bases and J by 5 bases. Per germline, CDR1 SGDLS and CDR2 YYNGEE. This CDR3 spans 18 amino acids. CDR3 sequence (DNA): TGTGCCAGCAGCGAACGAGAGGGACTAGCGGGAACGGGGGAGACCCAGTACTTC. Encoded protein: CASSEREGLAGTGETQYF.

The gene calls are TRBV5-1 and TRBJ2-7, with 7 bases matching TRBD2. The CDR3 consists of 15 residues. V lost 2 bases to trimming and J lost 4 bases; unmatched junction nucleotides: 9. Germline CDR1 SGHRS, CDR2 YFSETQ. The CDR3 nucleotides read TGCGCCAGCAGCTTTGGGGGAGGGCCGAAATACGAGCAGTACTTC. Protein: CASSFGGGPKYEQYF.

This clone was seen a single time. V is TRBV5-1 and J is TRBJ2-1; the match to TRBD2 covers 8 bases. Germline V gene data show CDR1 as SGHRS and CDR2 as YFSETQ. This CDR3 has 16 amino acids. J lost 6 bases, V lost 0 bases, and 8 bases had no gene match. CDR3 DNA: TGCGCCAGCAGCTTGGTTAGCGGGATAATCCGCAATGAGCAGTTCTTC. Amino acids: CASSLVSGIIRNEQFF.

The genes are TRBV28 and TRBJ1-2; D remains unclear. V lost 2 bases to trimming and J lost 0 bases, with 13 bases between them. Germline CDR1 MDHEN, CDR2 SYDVKM. The CDR3 spans 16 residues. The CDR3 coding sequence is TGTGCCAGCAGTTTAGCGGGGTCACCAGCTAACTATGGCTACACCTTC. The encoded protein is CASSLAGSPANYGYTF.